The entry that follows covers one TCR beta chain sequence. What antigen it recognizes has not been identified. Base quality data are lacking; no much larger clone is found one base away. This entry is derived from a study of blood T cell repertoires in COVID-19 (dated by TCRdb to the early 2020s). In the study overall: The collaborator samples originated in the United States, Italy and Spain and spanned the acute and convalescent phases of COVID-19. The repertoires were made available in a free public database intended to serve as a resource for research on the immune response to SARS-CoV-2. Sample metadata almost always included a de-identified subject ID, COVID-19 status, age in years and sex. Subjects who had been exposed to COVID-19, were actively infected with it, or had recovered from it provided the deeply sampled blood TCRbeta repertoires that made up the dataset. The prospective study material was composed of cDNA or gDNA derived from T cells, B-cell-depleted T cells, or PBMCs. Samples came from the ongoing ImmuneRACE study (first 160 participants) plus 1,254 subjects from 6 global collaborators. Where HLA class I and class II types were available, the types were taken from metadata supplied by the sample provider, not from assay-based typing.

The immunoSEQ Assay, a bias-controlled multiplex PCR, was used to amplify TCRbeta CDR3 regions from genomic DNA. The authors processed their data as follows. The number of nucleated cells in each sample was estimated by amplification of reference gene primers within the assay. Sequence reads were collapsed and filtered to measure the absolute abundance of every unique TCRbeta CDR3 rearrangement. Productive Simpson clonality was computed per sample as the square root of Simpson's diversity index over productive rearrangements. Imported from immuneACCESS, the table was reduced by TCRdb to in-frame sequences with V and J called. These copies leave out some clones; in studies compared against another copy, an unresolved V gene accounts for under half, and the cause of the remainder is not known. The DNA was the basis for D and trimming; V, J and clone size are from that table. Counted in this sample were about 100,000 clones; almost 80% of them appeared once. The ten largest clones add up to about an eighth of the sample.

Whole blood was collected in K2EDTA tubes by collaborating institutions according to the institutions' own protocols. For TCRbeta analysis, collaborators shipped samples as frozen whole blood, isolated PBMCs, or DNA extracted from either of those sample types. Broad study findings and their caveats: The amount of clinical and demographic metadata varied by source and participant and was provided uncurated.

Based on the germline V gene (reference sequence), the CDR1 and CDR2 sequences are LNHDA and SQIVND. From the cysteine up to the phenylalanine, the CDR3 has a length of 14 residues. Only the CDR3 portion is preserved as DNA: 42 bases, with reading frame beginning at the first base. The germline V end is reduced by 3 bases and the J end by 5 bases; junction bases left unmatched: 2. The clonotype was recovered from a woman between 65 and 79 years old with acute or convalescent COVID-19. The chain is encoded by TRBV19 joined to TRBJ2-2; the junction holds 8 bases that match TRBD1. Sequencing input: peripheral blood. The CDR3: CASSMTGDTGELFF. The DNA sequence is TGTGCCAGTAGTATGACAGGGGATACCGGGGAGCTGTTTTTT.